The rows below give T cell receptor beta chains drawn from one sample of a study of radiotherapy plus CTLA-4 blockade in lung cancer. Clones were sequenced by immunoSEQ multiplex PCR, and TCRdb holds only the in-frame ones, with some missing. Among about 120,000 clones listed, more than 65% were seen once. The sample in question was peripheral blood, obtained from a patient treated with radiotherapy plus ipilimumab. The receptors were gathered from a human donor with non-small cell lung cancer who had a partial response to radiotherapy plus ipilimumab. The CDR3 runs from the conserved cysteine through the conserved F or W. A D gene is named only where the DNA matches it firmly. Part of the rows lack a size; the others show once, few, many or a class for expanded clones.

cdr3_aa cdr3_nt clone_size d_call j_call v_call
CASSSGQGLWGYGYTF TGTGCCAGCAGTTCGGGACAGGGCTTATGGGGCTATGGCTACACCTTC NA TRBD1 TRBJ1-2 TRBV6-6
CASSVWTSGGETQYF TGTGCCAGCAGTGTCTGGACTAGCGGGGGGGAGACCCAGTACTTC once TRBD2 TRBJ2-5 TRBV6-1
CTSSQDRWQGRGETQYF TGCACCAGCAGCCAAGATCGGTGGCAGGGGAGGGGAGAGACCCAGTACTTC NA NA TRBJ2-5 TRBV1
CASSPGGAGIPNTEAFF TGTGCCAGCAGCCCAGGGGGCGCAGGTATCCCGAACACTGAAGCTTTCTTT once TRBD1 TRBJ1-1 TRBV7-9
CAGAARSHEQYF TGTGCCGGGGCGGCACGGTCCCACGAGCAGTACTTC NA NA TRBJ2-7 TRBV2
CATNPRATSVGTEAFF TGTGCCACCAACCCCAGGGCAACATCAGTGGGGACTGAAGCTTTCTTT NA NA TRBJ1-1 TRBV28
CASSMQPSRGEQYF TGTGCCAGTAGTATGCAACCGAGCCGGGGCGAGCAGTACTTC few NA TRBJ2-7 TRBV19
CASSQGTLAGESGELFF TGCGCCAGCAGCCAAGGTACACTAGCGGGAGAGAGCGGGGAGCTGTTTTTT NA TRBD2 TRBJ2-2 TRBV4-3
CATSLTTGGGNTEAFF TGTGCCACCTCCCTAACGACTGGGGGGGGCAACACTGAAGCTTTCTTT NA NA TRBJ1-1 TRBV10-3
CASSQGQGDTQYF TGCGCCAGCAGCCAAGGCCAGGGAGATACGCAGTATTTT NA NA TRBJ2-3 TRBV4-1
CASIVRAGGLNTEAFF TGTGCCAGTATCGTAAGGGCAGGGGGCCTGAACACTGAAGCTTTCTTT few TRBD1 TRBJ1-1 TRBV19
CASSQGQGGYNEQFF TGCGCCAGCAGCCAAGGGCAGGGAGGTTACAATGAGCAGTTCTTC many NA TRBJ2-1 TRBV4-1
CASSFRTSGSRETQYF TGTGCCAGCAGTTTCCGGACTAGCGGGAGCCGAGAGACCCAGTACTTC NA TRBD2 TRBJ2-5 TRBV28
CASSPTRQGSHEQFF TGTGCCAGCAGTCCAACACGACAGGGCTCTCATGAGCAGTTCTTC NA TRBD1 TRBJ2-1 TRBV2
CASSVEATGVPNEQFF TGTGCCAGCAGCGTAGAGGCCACAGGGGTTCCGAATGAGCAGTTCTTC once TRBD1 TRBJ2-1 TRBV9
CASGLAGGDTQYF TGTGCTAGTGGTTTAGCGGGGGGGGATACGCAGTATTTT NA TRBD2 TRBJ2-3 TRBV12-5
CASNPSGTSGIVQQFF TGTGCCAGTAATCCTAGCGGGACATCTGGAATTGTCCAGCAGTTCTTC NA TRBD2 TRBJ2-1 TRBV19
CASAVNRGGAGGYTF TGTGCCAGCGCAGTTAATCGGGGGGGGGCAGGTGGCTACACCTTC once NA TRBJ1-2 TRBV28
CARRDRSSYEQYF TGTGCCAGGAGGGACAGGTCCTCCTACGAGCAGTACTTC NA TRBD1 TRBJ2-7 TRBV2
CASSQDPGGRSGANVLTF TGCGCCAGCAGCCAAGATCCTGGCGGGAGGTCTGGGGCCAACGTCCTGACTTTC NA TRBD2 TRBJ2-6 TRBV4-1
CASSLVRGTEAFF TGTGCCAGCAGCTTAGTCAGGGGTACTGAAGCTTTCTTT NA NA TRBJ1-1 TRBV7-8
CAWRLAGANTGELFF TGTGCCTGGCGACTAGCGGGAGCGAACACCGGGGAGCTGTTTTTT NA TRBD2 TRBJ2-2 TRBV30
CASSQPGLAGGDTQYF TGTGCCAGCTCACAGCCGGGACTAGCGGGAGGAGATACGCAGTATTTT NA TRBD2 TRBJ2-3 TRBV18
CASSLSGRESGELFF TGCGCCAGCAGCTTGAGCGGGAGGGAATCCGGGGAGCTGTTTTTT NA TRBD2 TRBJ2-2 TRBV5-1
CASSSFGPSGNTIYF TGCGCCAGCAGCTCGTTTGGGCCCTCTGGAAACACCATATATTTT NA NA TRBJ1-3 TRBV5-1
CASSLAHGATNEKLFF TGTGCCAGCAGCTTAGCGCACGGGGCAACTAATGAAAAACTGTTTTTT NA NA TRBJ1-4 TRBV7-6